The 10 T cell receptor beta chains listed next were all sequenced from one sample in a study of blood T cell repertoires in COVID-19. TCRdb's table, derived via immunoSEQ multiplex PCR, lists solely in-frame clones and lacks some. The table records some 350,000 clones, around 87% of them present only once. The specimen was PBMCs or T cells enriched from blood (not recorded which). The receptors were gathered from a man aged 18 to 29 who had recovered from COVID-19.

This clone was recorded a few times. Here the CDR3 reads CASSWQGFGQPQHF. The CDR3 nucleotides read TGTGCCAGCAGCTGGCAGGGATTCGGTCAGCCCCAGCATTTT. This chain joins TRBV11-2 and TRBJ1-5, with D possibly TRBD1 on 5 matching bases. V gave up 4 bases and J gave up 6 bases, with 13 bases separating them. Germline CDR1 reads SGHAT; CDR2 reads FQNNGV. The CDR3 is 14 residues long.

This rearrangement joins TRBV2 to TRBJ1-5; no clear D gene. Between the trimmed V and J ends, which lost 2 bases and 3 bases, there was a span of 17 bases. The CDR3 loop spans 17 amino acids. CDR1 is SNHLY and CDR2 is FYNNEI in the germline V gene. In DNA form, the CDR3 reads TGTGCCAGCAGTGAATTCGCGGCAGCTCGAACCAATCAGCCCCAGCATTTT. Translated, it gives CASSEFAAARTNQPQHF. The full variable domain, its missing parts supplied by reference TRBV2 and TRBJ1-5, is EPEVTQTPSHQVTQMGQEVILRCVPISNHLYFYWYRQILGQKVEFLVSFYNNEISEKSEIFDDQFSVERPDGSNFTLKIRSTKLEDSAMYFCASSEFAAARTNQPQHFGDGTRLSIL.

CDR3 bases: TGCGCCAGCAGCCAAGATTTGGGGCGCTATGTTGGGGAACAAGAGACCCAGTACTTC. Its translation: CASSQDLGRYVGEQETQYF. The chain joins TRBV4-1 to TRBJ2-5; tentatively, D is TRBD1 (5 bases). Per the germline V gene, CDR1 is MGHRA and CDR2 is YSYEKL. Trimming left V 0 bases short and J 2 bases short, with 22 bases between. The CDR3 length is 19 residues.

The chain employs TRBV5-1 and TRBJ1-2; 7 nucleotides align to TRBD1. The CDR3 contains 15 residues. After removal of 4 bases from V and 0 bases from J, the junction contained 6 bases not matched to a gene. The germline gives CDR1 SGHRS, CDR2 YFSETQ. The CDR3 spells CASSLGQASNYGYTF. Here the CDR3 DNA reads TGCGCCAGCAGCCTCGGACAGGCCTCTAACTATGGCTACACCTTC.

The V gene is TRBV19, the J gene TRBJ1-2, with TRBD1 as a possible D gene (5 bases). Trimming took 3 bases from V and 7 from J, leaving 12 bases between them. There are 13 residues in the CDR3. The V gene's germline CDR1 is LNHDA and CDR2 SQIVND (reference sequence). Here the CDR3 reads CASSIRREFGYTF. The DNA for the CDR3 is TGTGCCAGTAGTATTCGCAGGGAATTTGGCTACACCTTC.

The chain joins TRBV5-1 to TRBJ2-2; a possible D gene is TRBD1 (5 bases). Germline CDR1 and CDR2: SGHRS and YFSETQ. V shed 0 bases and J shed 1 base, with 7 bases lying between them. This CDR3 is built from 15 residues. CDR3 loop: CASSLGQQNTGELFF. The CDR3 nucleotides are TGCGCCAGCAGCTTGGGACAGCAGAACACCGGGGAGCTGTTTTTT.

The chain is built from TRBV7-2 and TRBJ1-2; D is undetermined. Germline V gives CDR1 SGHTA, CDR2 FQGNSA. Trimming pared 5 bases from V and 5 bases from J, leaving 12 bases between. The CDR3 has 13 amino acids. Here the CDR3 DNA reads TGTGCCAGCAGCCCCTATGAGCAATATGGCTACACCTTC. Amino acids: CASSPYEQYGYTF. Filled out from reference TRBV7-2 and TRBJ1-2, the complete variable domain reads GAGVSQSPSNKVTEKGKDVELRCDPISGHTALYWYRQSLGQGLEFLIYFQGNSAPDKSGLPSDRFSAERTGGSVSTLTIQRTQQEDSAVYLCASSPYEQYGYTFGSGTRLTVV.

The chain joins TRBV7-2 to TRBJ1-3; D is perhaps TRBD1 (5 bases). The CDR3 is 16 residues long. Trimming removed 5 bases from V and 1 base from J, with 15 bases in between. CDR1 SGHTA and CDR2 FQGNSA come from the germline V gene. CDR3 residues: CASSQRPTGSGNTIYF. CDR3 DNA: TGTGCCAGCAGCCAACGCCCTACAGGTTCTGGAAACACCATATATTTT.

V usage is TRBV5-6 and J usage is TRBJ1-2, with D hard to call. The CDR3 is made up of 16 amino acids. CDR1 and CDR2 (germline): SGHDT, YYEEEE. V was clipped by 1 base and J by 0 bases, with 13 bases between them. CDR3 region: CASSLFNQATNYGYTF. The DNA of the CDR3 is TGTGCCAGCAGCTTGTTCAACCAGGCGACTAACTATGGCTACACCTTC.

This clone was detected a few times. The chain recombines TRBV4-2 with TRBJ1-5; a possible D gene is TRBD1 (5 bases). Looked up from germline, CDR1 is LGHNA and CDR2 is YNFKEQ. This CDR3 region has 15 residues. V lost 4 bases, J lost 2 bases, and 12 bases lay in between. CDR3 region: CASSPGGEGNQPQHF. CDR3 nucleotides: TGTGCCAGCAGCCCCGGGGGAGAGGGCAATCAGCCCCAGCATTTT.